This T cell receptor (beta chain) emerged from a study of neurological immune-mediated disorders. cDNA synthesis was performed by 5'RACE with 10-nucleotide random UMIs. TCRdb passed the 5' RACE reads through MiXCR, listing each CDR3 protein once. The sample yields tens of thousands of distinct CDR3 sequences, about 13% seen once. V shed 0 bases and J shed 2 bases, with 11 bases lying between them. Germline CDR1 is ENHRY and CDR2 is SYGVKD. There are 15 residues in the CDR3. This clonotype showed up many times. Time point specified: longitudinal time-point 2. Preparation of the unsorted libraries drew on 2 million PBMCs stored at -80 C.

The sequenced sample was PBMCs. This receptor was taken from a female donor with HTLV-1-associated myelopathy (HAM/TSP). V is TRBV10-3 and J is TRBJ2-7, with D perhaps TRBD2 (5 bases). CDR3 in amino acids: CAISESSGRTYEQYF. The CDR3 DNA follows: TGTGCCATCAGTGAGTCCAGCGGCCGGACCTACGAGCAGTACTTC.